The T cell receptor beta chain under discussion was sequenced for a study of OX40 agonist ivuxolimab in advanced cancers. Study-level information: Patients achieving partial responses numbered three: one hepatocellular carcinoma case and two cutaneous melanoma cases.

Study-wide results and caveats: A proportion of nonresponders additionally exhibited low normalized T-cell clonal expansion. Average numbers of expanded clones were greater in CD8+ T cells than in CD4+.

The data were produced by immunoSEQ multiplex PCR, yet TCRdb's version contains in-frame clones alone and is incomplete. The data hold about 44,000 clones, with 88% observed a single time. A remark on this clone: The antigen is unknown.

V shed 2 bases and J 5 bases; nucleotides not matched to a gene: 7. The germline gives CDR1 SGHDT, CDR2 YYEEEE. The CDR3 runs to 14 residues. The clonotype comes from an adult with an advanced solid tumor such as melanoma, head and neck, liver or kidney cancer. The chain couples TRBV5-6 to TRBJ2-7, with 7 bases identical to TRBD2. The sample consisted of CD4+ or CD8+ T cells sorted from blood, taken in a trial of the OX40 agonist ivuxolimab. The CDR3 spells CASSFPPTSNEQYF. As DNA, the CDR3 is TGTGCCAGCAGCTTCCCACCGACTAGCAACGAGCAGTACTTC. Full variable domain (outside the CDR3, taken from reference TRBV5-6 and TRBJ2-7): DAGVTQSPTHLIKTRGQQVTLRCSPKSGHDTVSWYQQALGQGPQFIFQYYEEEERQRGNFPDRFSGHQFPNYSSELNVNALLLGDSALYLCASSFPPTSNEQYFGPGTRLTVT.